This TCR beta chain stems from a study of blood T cell repertoires in COVID-19. J was trimmed by 8 bases and V by 6 bases; bases with no gene match: 3. CDR1 and CDR2 (germline): MNHEY, SVGAGI. The CDR3 totals 12 residues. TCRdb keeps only in-frame clones here, not all; method: immunoSEQ multiplex PCR. In the table there are over 600,000 clones, about nine tenths of which are singletons. The sample consisted of peripheral blood. The rearrangement joins TRBV6-5 to TRBJ1-4; the match to TRBD1 covers 7 bases. This receptor was taken from a young woman with acute or convalescent COVID-19. The CDR3 loop reads CASRDRTEKLFF. In DNA, the CDR3 is TGTGCCAGCAGGGACAGGACGGAAAAACTGTTTTTT.